This T cell receptor beta chain stems from a study of blood T cell repertoires in COVID-19. For the study at large: There were acute and convalescent COVID-19 samples, and they came from the United States, Italy and Spain. T cells, B-cell-depleted T cells, or PBMCs provided the cDNA or gDNA that served as material.

The V and J ends lost 1 base and 1 base respectively, with 7 bases between them. CDR3 length: 14 amino acids. Germline CDR1 SGHAT, CDR2 FQNNGV. In the study's own analysis: Nucleated cell number was recorded as an estimate derived from reference gene primer amplification. TCRdb's table, derived via immunoSEQ multiplex PCR, lists solely in-frame clones and lacks some. V and J calls and clone size are those listed in that table; D and trimming were worked out from the DNA. Here the sample spans approximately 100,000 clones, 85% being singletons. The sequencing input was peripheral blood. This rearrangement joins TRBV11-2 to TRBJ1-1; D is unclear. The sequence came from a human donor in a cohort sampled during active COVID-19. CDR3 DNA: TGTGCCAGCAGCTTAGTTAGTTGGAACACTGAAGCTTTCTTT. It yields the protein CASSLVSWNTEAFF.